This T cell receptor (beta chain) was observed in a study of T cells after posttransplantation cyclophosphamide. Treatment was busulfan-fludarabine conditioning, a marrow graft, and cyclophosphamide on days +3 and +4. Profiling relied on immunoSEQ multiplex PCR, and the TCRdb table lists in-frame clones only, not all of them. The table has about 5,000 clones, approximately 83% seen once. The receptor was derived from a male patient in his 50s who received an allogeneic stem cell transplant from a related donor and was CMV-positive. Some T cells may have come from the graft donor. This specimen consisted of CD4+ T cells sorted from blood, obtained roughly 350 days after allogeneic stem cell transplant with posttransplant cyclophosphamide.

The CDR3 protein is CASSLQRGDTGELFF. CDR3 DNA: TGTGCCAGCAGCCTACAGCGGGGGGACACCGGGGAGCTGTTTTTT. The chain carries TRBV7-2 and TRBJ2-2, with 9 nucleotides matching TRBD2. Germline loops: CDR1 SGHTA, CDR2 FQGNSA. This CDR3 is 15 amino acids long. The V segment lost 5 bases and the J segment 3 bases; nucleotides outside the gene matches: 4. Full variable domain (outside the CDR3, taken from reference TRBV7-2 and TRBJ2-2): GAGVSQSPSNKVTEKGKDVELRCDPISGHTALYWYRQSLGQGLEFLIYFQGNSAPDKSGLPSDRFSAERTGGSVSTLTIQRTQQEDSAVYLCASSLQRGDTGELFFGEGSRLTVL.